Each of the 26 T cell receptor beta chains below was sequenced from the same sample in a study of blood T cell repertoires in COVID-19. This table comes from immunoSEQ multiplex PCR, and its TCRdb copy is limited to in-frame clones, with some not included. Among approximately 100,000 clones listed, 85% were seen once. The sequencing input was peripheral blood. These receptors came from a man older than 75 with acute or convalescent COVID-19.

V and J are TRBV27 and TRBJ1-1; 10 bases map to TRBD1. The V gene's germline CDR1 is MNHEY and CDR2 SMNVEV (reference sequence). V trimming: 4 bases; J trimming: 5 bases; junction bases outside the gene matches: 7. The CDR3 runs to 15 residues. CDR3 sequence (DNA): TGTGCCAGCAGTTCCCCCGGGACAGGGGTTACTGAAGCTTTCTTT. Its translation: CASSSPGTGVTEAFF.

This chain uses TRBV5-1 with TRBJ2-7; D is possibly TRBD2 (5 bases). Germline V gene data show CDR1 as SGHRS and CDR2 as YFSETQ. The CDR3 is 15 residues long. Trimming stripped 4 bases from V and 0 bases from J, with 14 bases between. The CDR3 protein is CASSPRTDLSYEQYF. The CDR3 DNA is TGCGCCAGCAGCCCGAGGACTGATCTCTCCTACGAGCAGTACTTC.

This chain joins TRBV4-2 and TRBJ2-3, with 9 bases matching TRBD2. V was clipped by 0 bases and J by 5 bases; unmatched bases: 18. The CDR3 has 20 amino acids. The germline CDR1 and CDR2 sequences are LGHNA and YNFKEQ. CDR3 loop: CASSQDERGGLAGKRDTQYF. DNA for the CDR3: TGTGCCAGCAGCCAAGATGAGAGGGGGGGGCTAGCGGGAAAGAGAGATACGCAGTATTTT.

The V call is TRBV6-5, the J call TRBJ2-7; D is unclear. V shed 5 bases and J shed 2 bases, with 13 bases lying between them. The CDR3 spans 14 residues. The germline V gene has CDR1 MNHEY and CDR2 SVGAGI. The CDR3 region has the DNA TGTGCCAGCAGTAGAGACAAGGTCGCCTACGAGCAGTACTTC. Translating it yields CASSRDKVAYEQYF.

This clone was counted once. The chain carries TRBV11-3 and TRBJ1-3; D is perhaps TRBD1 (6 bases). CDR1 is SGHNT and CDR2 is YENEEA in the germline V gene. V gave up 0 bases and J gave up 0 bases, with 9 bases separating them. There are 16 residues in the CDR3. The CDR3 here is CASSLDGQNSGNTIYF. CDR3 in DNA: TGTGCCAGCAGCTTAGATGGACAGAACTCTGGAAACACCATATATTTT.

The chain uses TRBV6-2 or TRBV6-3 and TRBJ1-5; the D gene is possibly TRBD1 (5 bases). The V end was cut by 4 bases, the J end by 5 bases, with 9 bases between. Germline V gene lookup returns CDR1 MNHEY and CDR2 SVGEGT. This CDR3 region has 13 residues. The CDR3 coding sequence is TGTGCCAGCAGTTCCTTCAGGGATCAGCCCCAGCATTTT. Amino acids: CASSSFRDQPQHF.

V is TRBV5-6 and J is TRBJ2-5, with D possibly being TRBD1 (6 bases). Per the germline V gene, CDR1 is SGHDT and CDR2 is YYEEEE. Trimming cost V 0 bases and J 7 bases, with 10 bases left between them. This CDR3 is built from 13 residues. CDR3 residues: CASSLEGVTTQYF. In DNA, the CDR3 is TGTGCCAGCAGCTTGGAGGGGGTAACGACCCAGTACTTC.

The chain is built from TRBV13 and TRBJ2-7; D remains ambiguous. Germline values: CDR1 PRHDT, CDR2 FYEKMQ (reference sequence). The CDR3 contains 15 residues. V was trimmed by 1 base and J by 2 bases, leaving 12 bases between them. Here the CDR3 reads CASSLDQVLPYEQYF. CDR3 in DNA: TGTGCCAGCAGCTTAGACCAGGTCCTCCCCTACGAGCAGTACTTC.

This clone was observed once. In DNA, the CDR3 is TGTGCCAGCAGTGGGACAGGGGGCCACGAGCAGTACTTC. Residues: CASSGTGGHEQYF. The chain joins TRBV2 to TRBJ2-7, with 11 nucleotides matching TRBD1. Germline V gene lookup returns CDR1 SNHLY and CDR2 FYNNEI. V lost 4 bases to trimming and J lost 5 bases; unmatched junction nucleotides: 1. The CDR3 consists of 13 residues.

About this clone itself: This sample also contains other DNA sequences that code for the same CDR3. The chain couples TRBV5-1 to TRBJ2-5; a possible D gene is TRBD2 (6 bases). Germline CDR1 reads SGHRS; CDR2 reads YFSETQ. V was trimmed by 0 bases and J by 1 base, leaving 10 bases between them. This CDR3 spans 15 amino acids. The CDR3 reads CASSLDGTGQETQYF. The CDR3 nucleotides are TGCGCCAGCAGCTTGGACGGGACTGGCCAAGAGACCCAGTACTTC.

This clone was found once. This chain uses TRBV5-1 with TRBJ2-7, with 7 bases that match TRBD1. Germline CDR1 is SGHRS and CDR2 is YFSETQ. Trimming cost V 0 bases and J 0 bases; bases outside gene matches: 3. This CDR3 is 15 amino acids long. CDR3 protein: CASSLATGSSYEQYF. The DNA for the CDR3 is TGCGCCAGCAGCTTGGCGACAGGGTCCTCCTACGAGCAGTACTTC.

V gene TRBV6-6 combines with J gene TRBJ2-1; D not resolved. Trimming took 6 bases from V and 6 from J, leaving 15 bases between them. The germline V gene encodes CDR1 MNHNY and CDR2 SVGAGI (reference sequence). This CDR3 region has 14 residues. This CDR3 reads CASSIPKLVNEQFF. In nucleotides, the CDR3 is TGTGCCAGCAGCATACCCAAGTTAGTCAATGAGCAGTTCTTC.

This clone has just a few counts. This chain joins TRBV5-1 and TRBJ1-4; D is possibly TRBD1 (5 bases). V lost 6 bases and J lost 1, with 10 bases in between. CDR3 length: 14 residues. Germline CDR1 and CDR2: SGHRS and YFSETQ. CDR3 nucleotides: TGCGCCAGCACCCCCGGGGGAACTAATGAAAAACTGTTTTTT. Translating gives CASTPGGTNEKLFF.

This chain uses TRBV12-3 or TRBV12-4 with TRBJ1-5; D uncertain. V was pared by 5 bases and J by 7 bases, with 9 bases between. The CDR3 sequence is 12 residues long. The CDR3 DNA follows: TGTGCCAGCAGTCGCACAGAGCAGCCCCAGCATTTT. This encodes CASSRTEQPQHF.

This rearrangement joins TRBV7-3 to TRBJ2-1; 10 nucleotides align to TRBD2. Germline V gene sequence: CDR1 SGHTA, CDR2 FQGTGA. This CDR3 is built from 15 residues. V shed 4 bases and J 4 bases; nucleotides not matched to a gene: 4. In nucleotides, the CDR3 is TGTGCCAGCAGCTATACTAGCGGGGCGTACAATGAGCAGTTCTTC. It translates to CASSYTSGAYNEQFF.

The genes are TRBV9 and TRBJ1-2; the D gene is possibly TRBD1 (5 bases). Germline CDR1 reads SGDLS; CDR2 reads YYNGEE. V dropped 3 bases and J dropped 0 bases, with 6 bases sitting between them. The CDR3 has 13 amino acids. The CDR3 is CASSETANYGYTF. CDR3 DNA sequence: TGTGCCAGCAGCGAGACAGCTAACTATGGCTACACCTTC.

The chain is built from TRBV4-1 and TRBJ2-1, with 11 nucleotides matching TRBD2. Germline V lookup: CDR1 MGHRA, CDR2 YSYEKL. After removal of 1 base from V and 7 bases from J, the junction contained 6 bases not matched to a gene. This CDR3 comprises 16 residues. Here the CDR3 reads CASSQAPSGRMNEQFF. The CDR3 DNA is TGCGCCAGCAGCCAAGCGCCTAGCGGGAGGATGAATGAGCAGTTCTTC.

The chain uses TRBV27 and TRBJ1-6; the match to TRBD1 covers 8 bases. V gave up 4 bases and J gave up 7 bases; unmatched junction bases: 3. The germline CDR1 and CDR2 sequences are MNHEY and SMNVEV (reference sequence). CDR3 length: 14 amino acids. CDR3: CASSWTGRNSPLHF. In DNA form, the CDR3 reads TGTGCCAGCAGTTGGACAGGGAGGAATTCACCCCTCCACTTT.

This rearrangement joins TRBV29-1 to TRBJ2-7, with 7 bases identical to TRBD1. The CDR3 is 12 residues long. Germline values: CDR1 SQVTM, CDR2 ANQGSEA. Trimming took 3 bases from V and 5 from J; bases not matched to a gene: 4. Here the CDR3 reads CSVDGQGDEQYF. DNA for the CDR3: TGCAGCGTTGATGGCCAGGGGGACGAGCAGTACTTC.

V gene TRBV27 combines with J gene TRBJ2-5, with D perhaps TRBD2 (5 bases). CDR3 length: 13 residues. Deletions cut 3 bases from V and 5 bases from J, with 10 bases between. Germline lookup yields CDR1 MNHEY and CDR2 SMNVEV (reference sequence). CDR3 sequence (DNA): TGTGCCAGCAGTTTCTATAGAGGGGAGACCCAGTACTTC. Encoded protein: CASSFYRGETQYF.

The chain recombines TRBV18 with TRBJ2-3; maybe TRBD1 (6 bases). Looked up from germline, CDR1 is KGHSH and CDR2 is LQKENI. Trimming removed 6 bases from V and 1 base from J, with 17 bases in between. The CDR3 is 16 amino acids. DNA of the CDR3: TGTGCCAGCTCTGACTGGGGGCCGGGTGGCACAGATACGCAGTATTTT. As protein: CASSDWGPGGTDTQYF.

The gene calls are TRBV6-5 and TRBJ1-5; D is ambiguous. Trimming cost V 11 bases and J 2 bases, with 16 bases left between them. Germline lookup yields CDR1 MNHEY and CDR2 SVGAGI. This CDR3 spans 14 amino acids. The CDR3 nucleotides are TGTGCCGGAGCTCCGTGGGTTGGCAATCAGCCCCAGCATTTT. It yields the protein CAGAPWVGNQPQHF.

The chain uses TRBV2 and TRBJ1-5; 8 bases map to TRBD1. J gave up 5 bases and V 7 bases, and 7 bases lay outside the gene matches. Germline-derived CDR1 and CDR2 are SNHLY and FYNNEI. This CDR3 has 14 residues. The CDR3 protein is CASTRGQGHQPQHF. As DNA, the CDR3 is TGTGCCAGCACTAGAGGACAGGGCCATCAGCCCCAGCATTTT.

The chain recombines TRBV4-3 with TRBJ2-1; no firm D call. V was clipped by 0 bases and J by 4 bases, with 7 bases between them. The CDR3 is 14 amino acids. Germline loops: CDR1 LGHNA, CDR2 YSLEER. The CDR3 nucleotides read TGCGCCAGCAGCCAAGATAGCCAGTACAATGAGCAGTTCTTC. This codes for CASSQDSQYNEQFF.

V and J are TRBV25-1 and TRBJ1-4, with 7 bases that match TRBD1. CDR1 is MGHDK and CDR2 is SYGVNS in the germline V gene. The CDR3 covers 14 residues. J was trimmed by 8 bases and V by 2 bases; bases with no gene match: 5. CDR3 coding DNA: TGTGCCAGCAGTGAAAGGTACAGGGGAGAAAAACTGTTTTTT. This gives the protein CASSERYRGEKLFF.

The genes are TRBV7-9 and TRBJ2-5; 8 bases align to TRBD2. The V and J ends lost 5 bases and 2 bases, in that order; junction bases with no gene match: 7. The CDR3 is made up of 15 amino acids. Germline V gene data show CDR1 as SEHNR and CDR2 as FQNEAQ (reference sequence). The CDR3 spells CASSTGLARQETQYF. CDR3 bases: TGTGCCAGCAGCACCGGACTAGCAAGACAAGAGACCCAGTACTTC.